One sample yielded the 9 T cell receptor beta chains listed below, sequenced in a study of graft-versus-host responses after intestinal transplantation. Produced via immunoSEQ multiplex PCR; TCRdb's table is partial and in-frame only. This table holds about 120,000 clones, approximately 90% found once. These TCRs are of unknown antigen specificity. The source material was unstimulated CD4+ T cells sorted from spleen or lymph node cells, sampled before intestinal transplant. All receptors derive from a human donor who received an intestinal transplant.

In this sample, this clone turned up once. The rearrangement joins TRBV5-1 to TRBJ2-7, with 9 positions matching TRBD2. The junction had 8 bases not matched to a gene; V was cut back by 0 bases and J by 4 bases. The V gene's germline CDR1 is SGHRS and CDR2 YFSETQ. The CDR3 spans 16 residues. CDR3: CASSLGPAGGRYEQYF. The CDR3, as DNA: TGCGCCAGCAGCTTGGGTCCGGCGGGAGGGAGGTACGAGCAGTACTTC.

This rearrangement joins TRBV7-2 to TRBJ2-6; TRBD1 matches at 8 bases. The J segment lost 0 bases and the V segment lost 0 bases, leaving 10 bases of the junction unmatched. The CDR3 runs 20 residues. Germline loops: CDR1 SGHTA, CDR2 FQGNSA. Here the CDR3 reads CASSLALATGAPSGANVLTF. CDR3 nucleotides: TGTGCCAGCAGCTTAGCGCTAGCGACAGGGGCTCCCTCTGGGGCCAACGTCCTGACTTTC. The variable domain in full, completed from reference TRBV7-2 and TRBJ2-6, reads GAGVSQSPSNKVTEKGKDVELRCDPISGHTALYWYRQSLGQGLEFLIYFQGNSAPDKSGLPSDRFSAERTGGSVSTLTIQRTQQEDSAVYLCASSLALATGAPSGANVLTFGAGSRLTVL.

The chain couples TRBV5-1 to TRBJ1-5, with TRBD1 matching over 9 bases. CDR3 length: 14 residues. Germline lookup yields CDR1 SGHRS and CDR2 YFSETQ. Unmatched junction bases numbered 4, after V lost 4 bases and J lost 5 bases. CDR3 residues: CASSAGQGDQPQHF. The CDR3 DNA reads as TGCGCCAGCAGCGCGGGACAGGGAGATCAGCCCCAGCATTTT. The full variable domain, in which reference TRBV5-1 and TRBJ1-5 provide the parts outside the CDR3, is KAGVTQTPRYLIKTRGQQVTLSCSPISGHRSVSWYQQTPGQGLQFLFEYFSETQRNKGNFPGRFSGRQFSNSRSEMNVSTLELGDSALYLCASSAGQGDQPQHFGDGTRLSIL.

The chain carries TRBV10-3 and TRBJ1-1; D is uncertain. CDR1 ENHRY and CDR2 SYGVKD come from the germline V gene. The CDR3 contains 14 residues. V lost 0 bases and J lost 5, with 10 bases in between. The CDR3 DNA is TGTGCCATCAGTGAGTCGAATGGCAGGACTGAAGCTTTCTTT. The encoded protein is CAISESNGRTEAFF.

This chain uses TRBV18 with TRBJ1-2, with a weak D call TRBD1 (5 bases). Between the trimmed V and J ends, which lost 3 bases and 4 bases, there was a span of 12 bases. Germline V gene lookup returns CDR1 KGHSH and CDR2 LQKENI. CDR3 size: 14 residues. This CDR3 reads CASSPGLLGYGYTF. Written as DNA, the CDR3 is TGTGCCAGCTCACCGGGACTCTTGGGCTATGGCTACACCTTC.

The chain has TRBV29-1 and TRBJ2-7, with a tentative D call TRBD2 (5 bases). CDR3 size: 11 residues. The germline V gene has CDR1 SQVTM and CDR2 ANQGSEA. V lost 5 bases and J lost 5, with 10 bases in between. The CDR3, as DNA: TGCAGCGTTCCGGGGATCCACGAGCAGTACTTC. Protein: CSVPGIHEQYF.

V is TRBV28 and J is TRBJ2-1, with TRBD2 as a possible D gene (5 bases). The germline gives CDR1 MDHEN, CDR2 SYDVKM. The CDR3 sequence is 15 residues long. V lost 3 bases and J lost 6, with 15 bases in between. Here the CDR3 reads CASSLVRAISNEQFF. DNA for the CDR3: TGTGCCAGCAGTTTGGTGAGGGCCATATCCAATGAGCAGTTCTTC.

This sequence joins TRBV28 and TRBJ1-6, with D maybe TRBD1 (5 bases). V gave up 5 bases and J gave up 13 bases, with 18 bases separating them. The CDR3 contains 14 residues. Germline assignment: CDR1 MDHEN and CDR2 SYDVKM. CDR3 loop: CASSPQGPRLPLHF. In nucleotides, the CDR3 is TGTGCCAGCAGTCCCCAGGGTCCCCGACTTCCCCTCCACTTT. Variable domain in full (rest from reference TRBV28 and TRBJ1-6): DVKVTQSSRYLVKRTGEKVFLECVQDMDHENMFWYRQDPGLGLRLIYFSYDVKMKEKGDIPEGYSVSREKKERFSLILESASTNQTSMYLCASSPQGPRLPLHFGNGTRLTVT.

The V and J genes are TRBV12-5 and TRBJ2-7; a possible D gene is TRBD2 (5 bases). Trimming stripped 0 bases from V and 2 bases from J, with 11 bases between. Per the germline V gene, CDR1 is LGHNT and CDR2 is FRNRAP. The length of the CDR3 is 15 residues. The CDR3 DNA reads TGTGCTAGTGGTTTGGTACATGGACTTACCTACGAGCAGTACTTC. Its translation: CASGLVHGLTYEQYF.